This TCR beta chain was retrieved from a study of blood T cell repertoires in COVID-19. This clone was picked up many times. Other DNA sequences in the same sample also yield this CDR3. Produced via immunoSEQ multiplex PCR; TCRdb's table is partial and in-frame only. In the table there are about 200,000 clones, about 86% of which are singletons. The sequenced sample was peripheral blood. The clonotype comes from a woman aged 50 to 60 with acute or convalescent COVID-19.

CDR3 protein: CASRGLLGSNQPQHF. In DNA form, the CDR3 reads TGTGCCAGTAGGGGGCTCCTTGGGAGCAATCAGCCCCAGCATTTT. V usage is TRBV19 and J usage is TRBJ1-5; weak D call: TRBD1 (5 bases). The CDR3 has 15 amino acids. Per germline, CDR1 LNHDA and CDR2 SQIVND (reference sequence). The V and J ends lost 6 bases and 1 base respectively, with 13 bases between them.